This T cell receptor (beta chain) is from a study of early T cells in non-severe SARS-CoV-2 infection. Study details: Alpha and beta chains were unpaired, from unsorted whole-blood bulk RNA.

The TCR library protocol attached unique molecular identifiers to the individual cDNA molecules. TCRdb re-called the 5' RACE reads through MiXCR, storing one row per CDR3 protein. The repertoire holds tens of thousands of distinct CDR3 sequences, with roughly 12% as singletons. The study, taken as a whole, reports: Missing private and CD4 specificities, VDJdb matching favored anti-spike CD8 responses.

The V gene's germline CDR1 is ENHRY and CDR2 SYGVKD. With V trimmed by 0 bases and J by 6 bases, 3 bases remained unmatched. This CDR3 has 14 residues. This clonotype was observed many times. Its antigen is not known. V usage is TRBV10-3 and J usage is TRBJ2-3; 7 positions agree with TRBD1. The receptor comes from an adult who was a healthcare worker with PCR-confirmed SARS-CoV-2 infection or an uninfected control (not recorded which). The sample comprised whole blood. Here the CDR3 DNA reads TGTGCCATCAGTGAGTCGACAGGGTCCGATACGCAGTATTTT. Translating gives CAISESTGSDTQYF.